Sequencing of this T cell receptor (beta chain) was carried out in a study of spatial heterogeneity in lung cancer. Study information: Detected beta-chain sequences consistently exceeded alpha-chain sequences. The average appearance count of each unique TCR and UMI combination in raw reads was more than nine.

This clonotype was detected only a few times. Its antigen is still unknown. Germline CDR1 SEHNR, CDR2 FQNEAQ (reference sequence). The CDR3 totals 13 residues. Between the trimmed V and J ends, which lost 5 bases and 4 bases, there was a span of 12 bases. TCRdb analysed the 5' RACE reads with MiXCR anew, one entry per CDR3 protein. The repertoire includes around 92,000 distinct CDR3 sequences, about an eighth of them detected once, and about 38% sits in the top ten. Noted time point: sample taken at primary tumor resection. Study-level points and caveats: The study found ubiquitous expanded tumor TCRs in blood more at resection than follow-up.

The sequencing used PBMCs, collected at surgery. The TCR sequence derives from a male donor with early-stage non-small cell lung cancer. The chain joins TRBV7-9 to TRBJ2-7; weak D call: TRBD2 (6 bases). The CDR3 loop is CASSRSGGYEQYF. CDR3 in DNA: TGTGCCAGCAGCCGTTCTGGAGGGTACGAGCAGTACTTC.